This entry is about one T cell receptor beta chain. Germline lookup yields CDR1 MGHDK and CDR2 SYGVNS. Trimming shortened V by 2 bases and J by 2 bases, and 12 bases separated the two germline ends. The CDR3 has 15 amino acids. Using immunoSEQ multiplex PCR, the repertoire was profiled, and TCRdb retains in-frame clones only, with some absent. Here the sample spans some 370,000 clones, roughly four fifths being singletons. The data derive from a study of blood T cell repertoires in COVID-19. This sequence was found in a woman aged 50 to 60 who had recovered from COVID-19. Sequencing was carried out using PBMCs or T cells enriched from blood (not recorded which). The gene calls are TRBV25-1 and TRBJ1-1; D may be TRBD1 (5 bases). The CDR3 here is CASSERGTVNTEAFF. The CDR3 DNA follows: TGTGCCAGCAGTGAACGGGGGACGGTAAACACTGAAGCTTTCTTT.